A selection of T cell receptor beta chains follows, all from one sample in a study of Graves' ophthalmopathy and Graves' hyperthyroidism. TCRdb reanalysed the multiplex PCR reads using MiXCR and keeps one entry per CDR3 protein. The sample holds 500,000 to 600,000 distinct CDR3 sequences; roughly 40% are singletons and the top ten take about 4.1%. Sequences were obtained from peripheral blood or thyroid tissue (not recorded which). The source is an adult man with Graves' hyperthyroidism. The CDR3 runs from the conserved cysteine through the conserved F or W. The D gene is left open where the match is weak. Clone size, where shown, is once, few, many, or a class for clones that have expanded.

.	TRBJ2-1	TRBV7-9	17	TRBD2	TGTGCCAGCAGCTTAGGAAGGACTAGCGGGATGTACAATGAGCAGTTCTTC	CASSLGRTSGMYNEQFF
many	TRBJ1-1	TRBV28	12	TRBD1	TGTGCCAGCAGTGCGACAGGGGCTGAAGCTTTCTTT	CASSATGAEAFF
few	TRBJ1-1	TRBV5-1	15	.	TGCGCCAGCAGCAAGCAGTCTAACATGAACACTGAAGCTTTCTTT	CASSKQSNMNTEAFF
.	TRBJ1-2	TRBV10-3	15	.	TGTGCCAGCTTCGCGGGAGGGAAGCTCAACTATGGCTACACCTTC	CASFAGGKLNYGYTF
once	TRBJ2-3	TRBV20-1	15	TRBD2	TGCAGTGCTAGTACTAGCGGGACGAACACAGATACGCAGTATTTT	CSASTSGTNTDTQYF
many	TRBJ1-1	TRBV19	13	.	TGTGCCAGTAGCATACAGGACGACACTGAAGCTTTCTTT	CASSIQDDTEAFF
few	TRBJ2-7	TRBV28	17	TRBD1	TGTGCCAGCAGAACGGACAGGGTGACCCGAAACTCCTACGAGCAGTACTTC	CASRTDRVTRNSYEQYF
.	TRBJ1-4	TRBV29-1	13	.	TGCAGCGGGACAATGACAGCGGCGGAAAAACTGTTTTTT	CSGTMTAAEKLFF
many	TRBJ2-6	TRBV13	15	.	TGTGCCAGCAGCGAGGGGAGGAGTGGGGCCAACGTCCTGACTTTC	CASSEGRSGANVLTF
.	TRBJ1-3	TRBV12-3/TRBV12-4	15	TRBD1	TGTGCCAGCAGTGACGACAGGGGCTCTGGAAACACCATATATTTT	CASSDDRGSGNTIYF